The clone carrying this T cell receptor (beta chain) has at least ten counts. Antigen specificity is unknown. The CDR3 has 14 amino acids. V lost 5 bases, J lost 5 bases, and 8 bases stayed unmatched. These data originate in a study of CD8 T cells in ankylosing spondylitis. Regarding the study as a whole: CD8+ cells made up the disease-linked clones, which were relatively rare in peripheral blood.

In making TCR beta libraries, quantitative 5'-RACE with molecular barcodes was used. MiXCR, run by TCRdb on the 5' RACE reads, gives a single entry per CDR3 protein. The sample contains under 300,000 distinct CDR3 sequences, over 8.5% of which appear only once. The clonotype comes from a male donor with ankylosing spondylitis or in good health (not recorded which). The sequencing input was blood, either unsorted or a sorted T cell fraction (not recorded which). This chain connects TRBV12-3 or TRBV12-4 to TRBJ2-7, with 8 nucleotides matching TRBD2. CDR3 amino acids: CASSPGLGYDEQYF. The CDR3 nucleotides are TGTGCCAGCAGTCCGGGACTAGGGTACGACGAGCAGTACTTC.